The table lists the clone carrying this T cell receptor (beta chain) with a few counts. Its antigen is still unknown. A Clinical Activity Score of at least 3, a NOSPECS grade of at least 4 and a duration under 3 months were recorded in the ophthalmopathy patients. There are 15 residues in the CDR3. Trimming stripped 0 bases from V and 1 base from J, with 9 bases between. TCR beta CDR3 regions were amplified from RNA transcripts. First-round RT-PCR with HTBI primers amplified the TCR CDR3 region. TCRdb independently ran MiXCR on the multiplex PCR reads; one entry per CDR3 protein. The sample has 640,000 or so distinct CDR3 sequences, roughly 15% seen once. The data are from a study of T cells in Graves' hyperthyroidism and ophthalmopathy. Across the study: Pretreatment peripheral blood was obtained at initial diagnosis.

Overall study results and limits: From stable hyperthyroidism, ophthalmopathy was set apart by a 13 V-J model.

Sequenced input: blood. The receptor's source is a woman aged 40 to 55 with Graves' ophthalmopathy. J is TRBJ2-5 and V is TRBV12-3 or TRBV12-4; D is perhaps TRBD1 (6 bases). In nucleotides, the CDR3 is TGTGCCAGCAGTTTAGCGGCCAGGGGCCAAGAGACCCAGTACTTC. Encoded protein: CASSLAARGQETQYF.